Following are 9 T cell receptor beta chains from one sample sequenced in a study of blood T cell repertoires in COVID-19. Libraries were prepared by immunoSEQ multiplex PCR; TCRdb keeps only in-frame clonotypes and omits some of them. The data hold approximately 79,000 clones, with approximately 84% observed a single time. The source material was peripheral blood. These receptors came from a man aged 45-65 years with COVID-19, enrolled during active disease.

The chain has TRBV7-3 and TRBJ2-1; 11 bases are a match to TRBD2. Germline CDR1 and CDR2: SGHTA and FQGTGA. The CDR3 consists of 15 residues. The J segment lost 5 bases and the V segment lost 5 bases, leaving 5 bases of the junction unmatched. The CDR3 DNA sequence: TGTGCCAGCAGCCCAGTAGCGGGAGGGCACAATGAGCAGTTCTTC. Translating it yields CASSPVAGGHNEQFF.

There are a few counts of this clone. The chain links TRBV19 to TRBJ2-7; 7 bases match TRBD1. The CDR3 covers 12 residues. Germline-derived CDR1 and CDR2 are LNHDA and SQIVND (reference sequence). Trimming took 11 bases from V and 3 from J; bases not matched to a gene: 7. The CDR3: CACSQGVYEQYF. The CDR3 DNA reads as TGTGCCTGTTCGCAGGGGGTCTACGAGCAGTACTTC. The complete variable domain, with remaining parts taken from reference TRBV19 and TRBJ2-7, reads DGGITQSPKYLFRKEGQNVTLSCEQNLNHDAMYWYRQDPGQGLRLIYYSQIVNDFQKGDIAEGYSVSREKKESFPLTVTSAQKNPTAFYLCACSQGVYEQYFGPGTRLTVT.

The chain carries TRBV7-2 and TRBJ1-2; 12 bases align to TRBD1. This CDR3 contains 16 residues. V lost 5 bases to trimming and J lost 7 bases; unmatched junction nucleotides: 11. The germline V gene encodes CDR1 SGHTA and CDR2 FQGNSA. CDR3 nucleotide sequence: TGTGCCAGCAGCCTGGGGGGACAGGGGGCGCTAGCTGGCTACACCTTC. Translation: CASSLGGQGALAGYTF.

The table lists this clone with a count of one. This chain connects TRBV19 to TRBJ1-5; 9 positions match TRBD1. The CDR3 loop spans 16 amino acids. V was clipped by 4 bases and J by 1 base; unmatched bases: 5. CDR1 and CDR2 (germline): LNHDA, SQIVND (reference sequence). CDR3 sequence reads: CASSRPTGGSNQPQHF. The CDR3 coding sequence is TGTGCCAGTAGTAGGCCGACAGGGGGAAGCAATCAGCCCCAGCATTTT.

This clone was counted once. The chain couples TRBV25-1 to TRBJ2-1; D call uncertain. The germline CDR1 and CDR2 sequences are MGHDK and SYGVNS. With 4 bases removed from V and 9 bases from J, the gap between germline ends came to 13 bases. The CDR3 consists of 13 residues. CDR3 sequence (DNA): TGTGCCAGCAGTGTCTCGCTGACAACTGAGCAGTTCTTC. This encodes CASSVSLTTEQFF.

The CDR3, as DNA: TGTGCCAGCAGCCAAGCGGGGTTCGAGCAGTACTTC. The encoded protein is CASSQAGFEQYF. The gene calls are TRBV3-1 (or the pseudogene TRBV3-2) and TRBJ2-7, with a weak D call TRBD2 (5 bases). CDR3 length: 12 amino acids. Germline CDR1 and CDR2: LGHDT and YNNKEL (reference sequence). Trimming left V 1 base short and J 6 bases short, with 7 bases between.

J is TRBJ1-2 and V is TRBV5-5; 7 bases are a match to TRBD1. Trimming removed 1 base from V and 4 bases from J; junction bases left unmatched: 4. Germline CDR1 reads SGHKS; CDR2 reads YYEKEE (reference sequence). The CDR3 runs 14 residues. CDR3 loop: CASSLTGAVYGYTF. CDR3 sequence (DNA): TGTGCCAGCAGCTTGACAGGGGCGGTCTATGGCTACACCTTC.

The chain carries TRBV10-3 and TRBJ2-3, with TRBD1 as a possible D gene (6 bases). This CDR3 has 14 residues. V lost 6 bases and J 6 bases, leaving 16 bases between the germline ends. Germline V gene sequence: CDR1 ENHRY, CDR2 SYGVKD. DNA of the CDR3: TGTGCCATCAGGGAGACAGGACGTACGGATACGCAGTATTTT. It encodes CAIRETGRTDTQYF.

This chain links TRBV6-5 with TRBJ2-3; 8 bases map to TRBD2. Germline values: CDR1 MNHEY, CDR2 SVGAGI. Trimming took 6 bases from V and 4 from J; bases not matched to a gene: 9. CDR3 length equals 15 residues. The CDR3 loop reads CASRFSGAGPDTQYF. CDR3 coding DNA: TGTGCCAGCAGATTTAGCGGGGCCGGTCCAGATACGCAGTATTTT.